This TCR beta chain was recorded in a study of cytomegalovirus exposure and HLA in healthy donors. Across the study: A subsequent analysis reported that the roughly 120 validation repertoires were produced on the same platform that had also been used for the roughly 710 first-cohort repertoires. Findings and limits, study-wide: CMV antigen specificity of three CMV-associated chains was confirmed in vitro. A classifier reportedly called cytomegalovirus status with high sensitivity and specificity.

Produced via immunoSEQ multiplex PCR; TCRdb's table is partial and in-frame only. Here the sample spans under 200,000 clones, under 90% being singletons. This CDR3 is built from 14 residues. V was clipped by 5 bases and J by 2 bases; unmatched bases: 2. The germline CDR1 and CDR2 sequences are KGHSH and LQKENI. This clone was counted once. The target antigen is unknown. The sequenced sample consisted of PBMCs. The clonotype was recovered from a man aged 18 to 35 in good health and CMV-seropositive. The chain couples TRBV18 to TRBJ1-4, with 7 bases identical to TRBD1. The CDR3 region has the DNA TGTGCCAGCTCAGAGGGGGCGACTAATGAAAAACTGTTTTTT. Translating it yields CASSEGATNEKLFF. Full variable domain (outside the CDR3, taken from reference TRBV18 and TRBJ1-4): NAGVMQNPRHLVRRRGQEARLRCSPMKGHSHVYWYRQLPEEGLKFMVYLQKENIIDESGMPKERFSAEFPKEGPSILRIQQVVRGDSAAYFCASSEGATNEKLFFGSGTQLSVL.